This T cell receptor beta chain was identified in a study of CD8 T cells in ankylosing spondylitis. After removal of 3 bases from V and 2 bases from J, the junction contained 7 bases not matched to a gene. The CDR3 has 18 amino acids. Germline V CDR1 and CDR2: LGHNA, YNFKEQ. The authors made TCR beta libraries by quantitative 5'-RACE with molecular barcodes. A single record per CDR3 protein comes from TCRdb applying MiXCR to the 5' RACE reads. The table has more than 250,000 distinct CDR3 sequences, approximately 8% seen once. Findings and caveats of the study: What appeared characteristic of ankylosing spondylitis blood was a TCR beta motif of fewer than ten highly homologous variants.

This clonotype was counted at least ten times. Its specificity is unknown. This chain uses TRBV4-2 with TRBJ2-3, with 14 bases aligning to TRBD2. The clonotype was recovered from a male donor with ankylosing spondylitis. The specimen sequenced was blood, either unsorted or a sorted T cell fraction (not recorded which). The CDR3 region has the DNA TGTGCCAGCAGCCAGCAAGGGACTAGCGGGGGTTTCACAGATACGCAGTATTTT. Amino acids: CASSQQGTSGGFTDTQYF.